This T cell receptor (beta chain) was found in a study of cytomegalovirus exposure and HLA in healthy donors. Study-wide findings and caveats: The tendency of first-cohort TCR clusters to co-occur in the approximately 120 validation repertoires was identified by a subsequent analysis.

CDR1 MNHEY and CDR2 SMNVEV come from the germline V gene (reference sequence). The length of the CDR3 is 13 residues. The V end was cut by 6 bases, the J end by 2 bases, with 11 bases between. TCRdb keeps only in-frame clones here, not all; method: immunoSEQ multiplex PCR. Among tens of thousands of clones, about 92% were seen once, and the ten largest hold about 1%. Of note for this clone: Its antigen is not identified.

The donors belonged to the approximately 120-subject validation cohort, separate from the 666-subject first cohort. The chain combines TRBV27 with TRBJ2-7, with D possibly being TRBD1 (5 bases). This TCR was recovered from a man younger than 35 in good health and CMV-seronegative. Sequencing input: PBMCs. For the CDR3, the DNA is TGTGCCAGCAGCAAGGGGCTAGCCTACGAGCAGTACTTC. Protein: CASSKGLAYEQYF.